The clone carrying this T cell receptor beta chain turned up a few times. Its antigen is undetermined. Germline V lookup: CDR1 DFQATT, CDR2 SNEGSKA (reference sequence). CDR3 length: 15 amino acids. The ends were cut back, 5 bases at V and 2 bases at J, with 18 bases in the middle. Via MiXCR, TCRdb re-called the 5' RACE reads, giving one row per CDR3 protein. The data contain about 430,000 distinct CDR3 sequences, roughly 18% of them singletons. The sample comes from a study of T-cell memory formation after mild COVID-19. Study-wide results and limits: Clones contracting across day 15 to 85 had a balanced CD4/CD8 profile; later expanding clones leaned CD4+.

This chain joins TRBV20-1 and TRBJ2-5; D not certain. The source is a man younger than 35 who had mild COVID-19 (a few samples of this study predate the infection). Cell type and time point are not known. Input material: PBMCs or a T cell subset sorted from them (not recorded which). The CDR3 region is CSAGYVLSWQETQYF. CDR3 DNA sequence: TGCAGTGCTGGATATGTCTTATCCTGGCAAGAGACCCAGTACTTC.